The 29 T cell receptor beta chains reported below all come from one sample, sequenced in a study of brain T cells in children with intractable seizures. The table came from immunoSEQ multiplex PCR; TCRdb's copy has only in-frame clones and leaves some out. The sample gives roughly 110,000 clones, around 94% of which show up once; around 4.1% is in the top ten. Sample: peripheral blood, taken at surgery. The origin of the receptors is a boy in the first two years of life with hemimegalencephaly and intractable seizures.

The chain couples TRBV24-1 to TRBJ2-2; 8 positions agree with TRBD1. Germline CDR1 KGHDR, CDR2 SFDVKD. The ends lost 4 bases at V and 4 bases at J; junction bases unmatched: 7. The CDR3 covers 16 residues. CDR3 sequence reads: CATSDSDRGSTGELFF. The CDR3 DNA sequence: TGTGCCACCAGTGACAGCGACAGGGGAAGCACCGGGGAGCTGTTTTTT.

This clone was seen only once. The J gene is TRBJ2-3, the V gene TRBV28; D ambiguous. CDR1 MDHEN and CDR2 SYDVKM come from the germline V gene. V lost 5 bases and J 2 bases, leaving 14 bases between the germline ends. The CDR3 runs to 15 residues. CDR3 bases: TGTGCCAGCAGTACCCCGATGATAGCCACAGATACGCAGTATTTT. Translation gives CASSTPMIATDTQYF.

This chain uses TRBV6-5 with TRBJ1-2; weak D call: TRBD1 (5 bases). Trimming took off 5 bases at V and 5 bases at J, with 12 bases between the two ends. CDR1 is MNHEY, CDR2 SVGAGI, per germline. This CDR3 spans 13 amino acids. The CDR3 coding sequence is TGTGCCAGCAGTAAACAGGAGAGGTATGGCTACACCTTC. As protein: CASSKQERYGYTF.

J is TRBJ2-3 and V is TRBV7-3, with D tentatively TRBD2 (6 bases). Trimming took 1 base from V and 2 from J, leaving 19 bases between them. Germline V gene data show CDR1 as SGHTA and CDR2 as FQGTGA. The CDR3 length is 18 residues. The CDR3 loop is CASSLSFRGSGYTDTQYF. The CDR3 DNA reads TGTGCCAGCAGCTTAAGTTTTCGAGGTAGCGGATACACAGATACGCAGTATTTT.

The rearrangement uses TRBV5-1 and TRBJ2-3, with 7 bases aligning to TRBD1. Germline V gene data show CDR1 as SGHRS and CDR2 as YFSETQ. J was trimmed by 4 bases and V by 4 bases; bases with no gene match: 9. The length of the CDR3 is 15 residues. In nucleotides, the CDR3 is TGCGCCAGCAGCAAGACAGGGCCCCTGGCAGATACGCAGTATTTT. Translation gives CASSKTGPLADTQYF.

CDR3 bases: TGTGCCAGCAGTGATAGGGGCAGCTCCTACAATGAGCAGTTCTTC. Translation gives CASSDRGSSYNEQFF. This chain connects TRBV2 to TRBJ2-1; tentatively, D is TRBD1 (5 bases). V dropped 3 bases and J dropped 0 bases, with 9 bases sitting between them. The length of the CDR3 is 15 residues. Germline V gives CDR1 SNHLY, CDR2 FYNNEI.

V is TRBV3-1 (or the pseudogene TRBV3-2) and J is TRBJ2-7; the D is unclear. V dropped 3 bases and J dropped 0 bases, with 3 bases sitting between them. This CDR3 contains 12 residues. Germline lookup yields CDR1 LGHDT and CDR2 YNNKEL (reference sequence). CDR3 coding DNA: TGTGCCAGCAGCCATAGCTCCTACGAGCAGTACTTC. Protein product: CASSHSSYEQYF.

The chain is built from TRBV28 and TRBJ2-7; TRBD1 aligns across 7 bases. The germline gives CDR1 MDHEN, CDR2 SYDVKM. This CDR3 comprises 13 residues. V lost 4 bases and J lost 3; bases outside the gene matches: 3. DNA for the CDR3: TGTGCCAGCAGTTGGACAGGTCGCTACGAGCAGTACTTC. Protein sequence: CASSWTGRYEQYF.

J is TRBJ2-5 and V is TRBV5-8; possibly TRBD1 for D (6 bases). Germline CDR1 is SGHTS and CDR2 is YDEGEE. Deletions cut 3 bases from V and 2 bases from J, with 11 bases between. The length of the CDR3 is 14 residues. CDR3 amino acids: CASSSGQNQETQYF. For the CDR3, the DNA is TGTGCCAGCAGCTCCGGACAGAATCAAGAGACCCAGTACTTC. Full variable domain (remainder filled in from reference TRBV5-8 and TRBJ2-5): EAGVTQSPTHLIKTRGQQATLRCSPISGHTSVYWYQQALGLGLQFLLWYDEGEERNRGNFPPRFSGRQFPNYSSELNVNALELEDSALYLCASSSGQNQETQYFGPGTRLLVL.

The chain recombines TRBV6-2 or TRBV6-3 with TRBJ2-7; 10 bases line up with TRBD1. The V gene's germline CDR1 is MNHEY and CDR2 SVGEGT. Trimming removed 2 bases from V and 3 bases from J; junction bases left unmatched: 1. The CDR3 spans 14 residues. CDR3 sequence (DNA): TGTGCCAGCAGTTACGACAGGGGGCTCTACGAGCAGTACTTC. Protein sequence: CASSYDRGLYEQYF.

The chain carries TRBV28 and TRBJ1-1, with D unclear. V was pared by 3 bases and J by 5 bases, with 10 bases between. This CDR3 comprises 13 residues. CDR1 is MDHEN, CDR2 SYDVKM, per germline. DNA for the CDR3: TGTGCCAGCAGTTTTTCCGGGATTACTGAAGCTTTCTTT. It codes for CASSFSGITEAFF.

This chain connects TRBV28 to TRBJ2-2; D is uncertain. CDR1 and CDR2 (germline): MDHEN, SYDVKM. V lost 3 bases and J lost 6, with 8 bases in between. This CDR3 contains 13 residues. In nucleotides, the CDR3 is TGTGCCAGCAGTTTTAGTAGCCCCGGGGAGCTGTTTTTT. Translation gives CASSFSSPGELFF.

The rearrangement uses TRBV5-5 and TRBJ1-4, with 7 bases aligning to TRBD1. The CDR3 is 15 amino acids. Trimming removed 5 bases from V and 7 bases from J; junction bases left unmatched: 11. CDR1 is SGHKS and CDR2 is YYEKEE in the germline V gene (reference sequence). For the CDR3, the DNA is TGTGCCAGCAGTTTTATGGGACAGCGGGGTGAAAAACTGTTTTTT. This codes for CASSFMGQRGEKLFF.

There are a few counts of this clone. V and J are TRBV19 and TRBJ2-1, with D perhaps given as TRBD1 or TRBD2 (5 bases each). The length of the CDR3 is 13 residues. With 4 bases removed from V and 8 bases from J, the gap between germline ends came to 12 bases. Germline V gene lookup returns CDR1 LNHDA and CDR2 SQIVND (reference sequence). In DNA form, the CDR3 reads TGTGCCAGTAGTAGGGGACCGAGCTATGAGCAGTTCTTC. It is translated as CASSRGPSYEQFF.

This CDR3 reads CASSYGTSGANVLTF. The DNA for the CDR3 is TGTGCCAGCAGTTACGGTACCTCTGGGGCCAACGTCCTGACTTTC. The rearrangement joins TRBV6-5 to TRBJ2-6; no clear D gene. The CDR3 spans 15 residues. Trimming shortened V by 2 bases and J by 0 bases, and 5 bases separated the two germline ends. Germline lookup yields CDR1 MNHEY and CDR2 SVGAGI.

V is TRBV28 and J is TRBJ2-2; tentatively, D is TRBD1 (5 bases). CDR3 length: 17 residues. The germline V gene has CDR1 MDHEN and CDR2 SYDVKM. Trimming removed 1 base at V and 1 base at J, with 13 bases between. CDR3 protein: CASSLLGLGQNTGELFF. The CDR3 DNA reads as TGTGCCAGCAGTTTATTGGGTTTGGGGCAGAACACCGGGGAGCTGTTTTTT.

The chain links TRBV20-1 to TRBJ2-5; D unclear. V lost 2 bases and J 9 bases, leaving 10 bases between the germline ends. Germline CDR1 DFQATT, CDR2 SNEGSKA (reference sequence). This CDR3 comprises 11 residues. CDR3 protein: CSARLGLAQYF. CDR3 DNA sequence: TGCAGTGCTAGATTAGGGTTGGCCCAGTACTTC.

This chain joins TRBV27 and TRBJ1-6; tentatively, D is TRBD1 (5 bases). CDR1 is MNHEY and CDR2 is SMNVEV in the germline V gene (reference sequence). V was trimmed by 2 bases and J by 6 bases, leaving 11 bases between them. The CDR3 covers 15 residues. DNA of the CDR3: TGTGCCAGCAGTTTACGGGGGGTCCCTAATTCACCCCTCCACTTT. It translates to CASSLRGVPNSPLHF.

V usage is TRBV5-1 and J usage is TRBJ2-7, with D possibly being TRBD2 (5 bases). The CDR3 extends over 14 amino acids. Germline loops: CDR1 SGHRS, CDR2 YFSETQ. V dropped 1 base and J dropped 7 bases, with 15 bases sitting between them. The CDR3: CASSLFGPTGEQYF. Here the CDR3 DNA reads TGCGCCAGCAGCTTGTTCGGGCCTACGGGGGAGCAGTACTTC.

V gene TRBV19 combines with J gene TRBJ2-7, with 7 bases aligning to TRBD2. From germline, CDR1 is LNHDA and CDR2 SQIVND (reference sequence). The CDR3 is 13 residues long. Unmatched junction bases numbered 4, after V lost 6 bases and J lost 2 bases. Here the CDR3 DNA reads TGTGCCAGTAGCCGGGGGAGGGCCTACGAGCAGTACTTC. Residues: CASSRGRAYEQYF.

The chain joins TRBV5-1 to TRBJ2-2; a weak D match, TRBD1 (5 bases). The CDR3 has 14 amino acids. Trimming pared 3 bases from V and 3 bases from J, leaving 9 bases between. Germline loops: CDR1 SGHRS, CDR2 YFSETQ. CDR3 sequence (DNA): TGCGCCAGCAGCTCCGACAGTTACACCGGGGAGCTGTTTTTT. Translation gives CASSSDSYTGELFF.

V gene TRBV9 combines with J gene TRBJ2-3, with 8 nucleotides matching TRBD1. The V gene's germline CDR1 is SGDLS and CDR2 YYNGEE. V shed 7 bases, J shed 5 bases, and the junction held 9 bases outside the gene matches. CDR3 size: 14 residues. The CDR3 sequence is CASDRTGSRDTQYF. The CDR3 region has the DNA TGTGCCAGCGATCGGACAGGGTCGAGAGATACGCAGTATTTT.

This clone was seen once. V and J are TRBV11-2 and TRBJ2-1; TRBD1 or TRBD2 may be the D gene (5 bases each). The CDR3 is 16 amino acids. The germline CDR1 and CDR2 sequences are SGHAT and FQNNGV. V dropped 3 bases and J dropped 0 bases, with 12 bases sitting between them. CDR3 nucleotide sequence: TGTGCCAGCAGCTTTGCTTGGGGGATCTCCTACAATGAGCAGTTCTTC. Amino acid sequence: CASSFAWGISYNEQFF.

In nucleotides, the CDR3 is TGTGCCAGCTCACCCCTAGCGGGACTAGCCAAAAACATTCAGTACTTC. Its translation: CASSPLAGLAKNIQYF. This chain joins TRBV18 and TRBJ2-4, with 9 bases that match TRBD2. CDR3 size: 16 residues. V shed 3 bases, J shed 0 bases, and the junction held 3 bases outside the gene matches. Germline CDR1 reads KGHSH; CDR2 reads LQKENI.

The chain employs TRBV6-5 and TRBJ1-6; tentatively, D is TRBD1 (6 bases). V was clipped by 6 bases and J by 7 bases, with 13 bases between them. The CDR3 consists of 14 residues. The V gene's germline CDR1 is MNHEY and CDR2 SVGAGI. The CDR3 DNA reads as TGTGCCAGCAGCCGCAGGGGACCCAATTCACCCCTCCACTTT. Residues: CASSRRGPNSPLHF.

This chain connects TRBV18 to TRBJ1-3; D unresolved. The CDR3 has 15 amino acids. The ends were cut back, 1 base at V and 0 bases at J, with 7 bases in the middle. Germline V gene lookup returns CDR1 KGHSH and CDR2 LQKENI. CDR3 sequence: CASSPRGSSGNTIYF. DNA for the CDR3: TGTGCCAGCTCACCACGGGGAAGCTCTGGAAACACCATATATTTT. Looking up the rest from reference TRBV18 and TRBJ1-3 gives the full variable domain: NAGVMQNPRHLVRRRGQEARLRCSPMKGHSHVYWYRQLPEEGLKFMVYLQKENIIDESGMPKERFSAEFPKEGPSILRIQQVVRGDSAAYFCASSPRGSSGNTIYFGEGSWLTVV.

This chain links TRBV4-2 with TRBJ1-3; D possibly corresponds to TRBD1 (5 bases). Germline loops: CDR1 LGHNA, CDR2 YNFKEQ. The CDR3 length is 16 residues. The germline V and J ends were trimmed by 0 bases and 5 bases, with 14 bases remaining between them. The DNA of the CDR3 is TGTGCCAGCAGCCAAGATGGGGGTAACGCAAGAAACACCATATATTTT. It codes for CASSQDGGNARNTIYF.

The table lists this clone with a count of one. The CDR3 nucleotides are TGTGCCAGCAGCTTTAGCGGGAGCGGCACCGGGGAGCTGTTTTTT. Residues: CASSFSGSGTGELFF. This chain uses TRBV7-3 with TRBJ2-2, with TRBD2 matching over 9 bases. Germline assignment: CDR1 SGHTA and CDR2 FQGTGA. The CDR3 is made up of 15 amino acids. With 3 bases clipped from V and 4 bases from J, the junction kept 3 bases outside the gene matches.

The rearrangement links TRBV7-9 to TRBJ1-1; D not certain. The V end lost 1 base, the J end lost 3 bases, and 6 bases lay between the germline ends. This CDR3 region has 13 residues. CDR1 and CDR2 (germline): SEHNR, FQNEAQ (reference sequence). CDR3 in amino acids: CASSLEPHTEAFF. The DNA for the CDR3 is TGTGCCAGCAGCTTAGAACCCCACACTGAAGCTTTCTTT.